A selection of T cell receptor beta chains follows, all from one sample in a study of breast tumors, draining lymph nodes, adjacent tissues. TCRdb processed the multiplex PCR reads anew with MiXCR; each CDR3 protein has one entry. The sample has around 150,000 distinct CDR3 sequences, roughly 33% seen once. The sample comprised axillary lymph node tissue. The receptors originated from a female donor with breast cancer. Some clones in this sample may be carry-over from other donors' samples. Each CDR3 is given with its conserved first and last residue. A D gene is named only where the DNA matches it firmly. A row's size may be missing; if present it is once, few, many or a size class.

cdr3_nt: TGTGCCAGCAGTTCGCGAAGACAGGGGGCTCTAGTGACTAGCAATCAGCCCCAGCATTTT
cdr3_aa: CASSSRRQGALVTSNQPQHF
d_call: TRBD1
clone_size: few
v_call: TRBV28
j_call: TRBJ1-5

cdr3_nt: TGTGCCAGTAAGATAACAGACTATAGCAATCAGCCCCAGCATTTT
cdr3_aa: CASKITDYSNQPQHF
d_call: .
clone_size: many
v_call: TRBV19
j_call: TRBJ1-5

cdr3_nt: TGTGCCAGCAGTTTGCAGGGGGTAACTAATGAAAAACTGTTTTTT
cdr3_aa: CASSLQGVTNEKLFF
d_call: TRBD1
clone_size: .
v_call: TRBV12-3/TRBV12-4
j_call: TRBJ1-4

cdr3_nt: TGCGCCAGCAGTGACGGACAAGGCAATCAGCCCCAGCATTTT
cdr3_aa: CASSDGQGNQPQHF
d_call: .
clone_size: many
v_call: TRBV10-2
j_call: TRBJ1-5

cdr3_nt: TGCAGTGCTAGAGATGGGGGACAGACCACCGAAAAACTGTTTTTT
cdr3_aa: CSARDGGQTTEKLFF
d_call: TRBD1
clone_size: .
v_call: TRBV20-1
j_call: TRBJ1-4

cdr3_nt: TGCAGTGCTACTCGGGACGGGAGGCAAGAGACCCAGTACTTC
cdr3_aa: CSATRDGRQETQYF
d_call: TRBD2
clone_size: many
v_call: TRBV20-1
j_call: TRBJ2-5

cdr3_nt: TGTGCCATCAGTGGCGGGACAACTAACACTGAAGCTTTCTTT
cdr3_aa: CAISGGTTNTEAFF
d_call: .
clone_size: few
v_call: TRBV10-3
j_call: TRBJ1-1

cdr3_nt: TGTGCCAGCAGTTACTCGCCGGGGGGGAGCTCCTACGAGCAGTACTTC
cdr3_aa: CASSYSPGGSSYEQYF
d_call: TRBD2
clone_size: many
v_call: TRBV6-2/TRBV6-3
j_call: TRBJ2-7

cdr3_nt: TGTGCCAGCAGTGCCGGGGCAGGGTTTGGTTACGAGCAGTACTTC
cdr3_aa: CASSAGAGFGYEQYF
d_call: .
clone_size: .
v_call: TRBV2
j_call: TRBJ2-7

cdr3_nt: TGTGCCAGCTCACTGACGGAGGGTCAGCCCCAGCATTTT
cdr3_aa: CASSLTEGQPQHF
d_call: .
clone_size: many
v_call: TRBV18
j_call: TRBJ1-5

cdr3_nt: TGTGCCAGCAGTGGGAAATCAGGCGTCACAGATACGCAGTATTTT
cdr3_aa: CASSGKSGVTDTQYF
d_call: .
clone_size: .
v_call: TRBV2
j_call: TRBJ2-3